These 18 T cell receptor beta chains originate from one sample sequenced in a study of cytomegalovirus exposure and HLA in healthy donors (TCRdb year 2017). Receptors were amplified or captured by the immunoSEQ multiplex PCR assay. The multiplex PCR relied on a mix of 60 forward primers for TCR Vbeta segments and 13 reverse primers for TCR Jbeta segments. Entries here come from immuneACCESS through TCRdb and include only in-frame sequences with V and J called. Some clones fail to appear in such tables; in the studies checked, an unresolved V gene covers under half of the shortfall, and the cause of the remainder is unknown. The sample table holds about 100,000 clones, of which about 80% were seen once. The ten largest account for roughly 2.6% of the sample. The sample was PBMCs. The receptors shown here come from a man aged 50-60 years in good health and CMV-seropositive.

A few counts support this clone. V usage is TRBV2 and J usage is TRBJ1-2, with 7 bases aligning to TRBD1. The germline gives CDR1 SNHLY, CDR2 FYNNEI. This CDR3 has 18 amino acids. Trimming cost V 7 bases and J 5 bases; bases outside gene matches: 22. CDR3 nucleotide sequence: TGTGCCAGCAACTTCCTCCTATACAGGGGAGAAATCCATTATGGCTACACCTTC. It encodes CASNFLLYRGEIHYGYTF.

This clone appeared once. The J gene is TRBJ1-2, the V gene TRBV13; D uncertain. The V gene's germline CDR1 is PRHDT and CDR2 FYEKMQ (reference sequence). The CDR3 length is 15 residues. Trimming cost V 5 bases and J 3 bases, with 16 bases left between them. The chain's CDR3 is CASSPGRIPYYGYTF. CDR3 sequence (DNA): TGTGCCAGCAGCCCCGGGAGGATCCCGTACTATGGCTACACCTTC.

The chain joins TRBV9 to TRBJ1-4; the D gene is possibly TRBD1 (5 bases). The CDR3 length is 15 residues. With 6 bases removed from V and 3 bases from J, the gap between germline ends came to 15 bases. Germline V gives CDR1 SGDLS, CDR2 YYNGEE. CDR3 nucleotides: TGTGCCAGCAACATGGTGGGGGGATCTAATGAAAAACTGTTTTTT. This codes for CASNMVGGSNEKLFF.

The CDR3 nucleotides are TGTGCCAGTAGTCCCAGGGGGCGAGATCAGCCCCAGCATTTT. Translating it yields CASSPRGRDQPQHF. The chain combines TRBV19 with TRBJ1-5; 8 bases are a match to TRBD1. With 5 bases clipped from V and 5 bases from J, the junction kept 5 bases outside the gene matches. The CDR3 length is 14 residues. Per germline, CDR1 LNHDA and CDR2 SQIVND (reference sequence).

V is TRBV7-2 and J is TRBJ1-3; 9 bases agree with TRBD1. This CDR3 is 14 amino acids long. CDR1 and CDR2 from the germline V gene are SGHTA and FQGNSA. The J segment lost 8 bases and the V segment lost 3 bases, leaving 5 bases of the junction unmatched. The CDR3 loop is CASSFRTGADTIYF. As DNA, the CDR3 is TGTGCCAGCAGCTTCCGGACAGGGGCAGACACCATATATTTT.

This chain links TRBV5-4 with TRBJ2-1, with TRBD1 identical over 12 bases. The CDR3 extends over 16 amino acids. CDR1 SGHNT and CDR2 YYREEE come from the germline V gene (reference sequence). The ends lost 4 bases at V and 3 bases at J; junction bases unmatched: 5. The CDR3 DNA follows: TGTGCCAGCAGCCCGGGACAGGGGGCCTACTACAATGAGCAGTTCTTC. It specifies CASSPGQGAYYNEQFF.

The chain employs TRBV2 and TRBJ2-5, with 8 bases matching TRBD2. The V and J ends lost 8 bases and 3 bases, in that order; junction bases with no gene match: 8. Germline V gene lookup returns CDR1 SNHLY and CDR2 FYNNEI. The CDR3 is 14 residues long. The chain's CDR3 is CASAGTRSEETQYF. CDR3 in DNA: TGTGCCAGCGCCGGGACTAGGTCAGAAGAGACCCAGTACTTC.

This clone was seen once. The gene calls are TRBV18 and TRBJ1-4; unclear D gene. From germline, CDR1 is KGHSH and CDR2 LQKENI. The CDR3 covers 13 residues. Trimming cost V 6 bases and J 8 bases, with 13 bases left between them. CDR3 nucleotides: TGTGCCAGCTCCCGAGATATCCAAGAAAAACTGTTTTTT. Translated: CASSRDIQEKLFF.

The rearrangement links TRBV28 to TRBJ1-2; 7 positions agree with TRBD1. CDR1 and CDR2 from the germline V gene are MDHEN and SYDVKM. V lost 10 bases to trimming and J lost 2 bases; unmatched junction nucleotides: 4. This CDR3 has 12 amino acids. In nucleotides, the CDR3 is TGTGCCATAGGGGGCAACAACTATGGCTACACCTTC. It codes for CAIGGNNYGYTF.

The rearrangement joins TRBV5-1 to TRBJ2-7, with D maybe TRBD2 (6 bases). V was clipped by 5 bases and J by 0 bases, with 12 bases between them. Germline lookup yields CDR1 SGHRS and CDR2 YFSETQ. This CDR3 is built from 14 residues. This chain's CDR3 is CASSYSGSSYEQYF. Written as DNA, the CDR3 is TGCGCCAGCAGTTATAGCGGAAGCTCCTACGAGCAGTACTTC.

CDR3 amino acids: CASSSGTGDTGELFF. The CDR3 bases are TGCGCCAGCAGCTCCGGGACAGGGGACACCGGGGAGCTGTTTTTT. This chain connects TRBV5-1 to TRBJ2-2, with 10 bases lining up with TRBD1. J gave up 3 bases and V 3 bases, and 2 bases lay outside the gene matches. Germline assignment: CDR1 SGHRS and CDR2 YFSETQ. The CDR3 totals 15 residues. Full variable domain (outside the CDR3, taken from reference TRBV5-1 and TRBJ2-2): KAGVTQTPRYLIKTRGQQVTLSCSPISGHRSVSWYQQTPGQGLQFLFEYFSETQRNKGNFPGRFSGRQFSNSRSEMNVSTLELGDSALYLCASSSGTGDTGELFFGEGSRLTVL.

CDR3 in amino acids: CASSLGTTSSYEQYF. CDR3 bases: TGCGCCAGCAGCTTGGGGACAACGAGCTCCTACGAGCAGTACTTC. The rearrangement links TRBV5-1 to TRBJ2-7, with a weak D call TRBD1 (5 bases). The germline V gene has CDR1 SGHRS and CDR2 YFSETQ. V lost 0 bases, J lost 0 bases, and 10 bases lay in between. The CDR3 length is 15 residues.

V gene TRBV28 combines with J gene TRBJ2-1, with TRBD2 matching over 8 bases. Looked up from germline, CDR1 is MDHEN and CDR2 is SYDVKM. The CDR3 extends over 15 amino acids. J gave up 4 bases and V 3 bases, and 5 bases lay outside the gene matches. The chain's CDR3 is CASSFGGGLYNEQFF. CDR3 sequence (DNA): TGTGCCAGCAGTTTCGGCGGGGGGCTATACAATGAGCAGTTCTTC. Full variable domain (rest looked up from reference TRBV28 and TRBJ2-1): DVKVTQSSRYLVKRTGEKVFLECVQDMDHENMFWYRQDPGLGLRLIYFSYDVKMKEKGDIPEGYSVSREKKERFSLILESASTNQTSMYLCASSFGGGLYNEQFFGPGTRLTVL.

The DNA for the CDR3 is TGCGCCAGTTCTACAGGGGGCTTAACCTACGAGCAGTACTTC. Translating gives CASSTGGLTYEQYF. The chain carries TRBV5-1 and TRBJ2-5; 9 bases line up with TRBD1. Matching the DNA end better, TRBJ2-7 makes the J call doubtful. CDR3 length: 14 amino acids. Germline-derived CDR1 and CDR2 are SGHRS and YFSETQ.

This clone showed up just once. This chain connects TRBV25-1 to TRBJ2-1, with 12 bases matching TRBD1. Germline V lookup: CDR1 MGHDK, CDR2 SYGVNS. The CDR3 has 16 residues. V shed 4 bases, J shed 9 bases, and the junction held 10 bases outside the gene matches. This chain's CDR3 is CASSVSGTGGRGEQFF. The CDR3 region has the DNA TGTGCCAGCAGTGTATCCGGGACAGGGGGCCGCGGTGAGCAGTTCTTC.

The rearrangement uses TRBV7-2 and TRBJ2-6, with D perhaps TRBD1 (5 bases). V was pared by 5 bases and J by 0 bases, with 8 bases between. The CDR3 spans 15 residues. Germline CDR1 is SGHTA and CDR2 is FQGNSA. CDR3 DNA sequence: TGTGCCAGCAGCCGACAGCTCTCTGGGGCCAACGTCCTGACTTTC. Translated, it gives CASSRQLSGANVLTF.

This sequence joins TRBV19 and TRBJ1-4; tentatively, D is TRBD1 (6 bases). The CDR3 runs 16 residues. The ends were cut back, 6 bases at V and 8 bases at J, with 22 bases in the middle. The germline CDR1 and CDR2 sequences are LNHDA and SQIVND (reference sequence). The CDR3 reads CASSGGLGLSGEKLFF. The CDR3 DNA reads TGTGCCAGTAGCGGGGGGCTCGGCCTATCAGGGGAAAAACTGTTTTTT.

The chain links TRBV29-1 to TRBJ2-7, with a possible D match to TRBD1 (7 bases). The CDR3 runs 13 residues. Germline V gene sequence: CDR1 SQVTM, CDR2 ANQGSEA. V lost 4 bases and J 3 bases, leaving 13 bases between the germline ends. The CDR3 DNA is TGCAGCGTTGCCCCAGGGGGACTCTACGAGCAGTACTTC. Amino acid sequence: CSVAPGGLYEQYF.